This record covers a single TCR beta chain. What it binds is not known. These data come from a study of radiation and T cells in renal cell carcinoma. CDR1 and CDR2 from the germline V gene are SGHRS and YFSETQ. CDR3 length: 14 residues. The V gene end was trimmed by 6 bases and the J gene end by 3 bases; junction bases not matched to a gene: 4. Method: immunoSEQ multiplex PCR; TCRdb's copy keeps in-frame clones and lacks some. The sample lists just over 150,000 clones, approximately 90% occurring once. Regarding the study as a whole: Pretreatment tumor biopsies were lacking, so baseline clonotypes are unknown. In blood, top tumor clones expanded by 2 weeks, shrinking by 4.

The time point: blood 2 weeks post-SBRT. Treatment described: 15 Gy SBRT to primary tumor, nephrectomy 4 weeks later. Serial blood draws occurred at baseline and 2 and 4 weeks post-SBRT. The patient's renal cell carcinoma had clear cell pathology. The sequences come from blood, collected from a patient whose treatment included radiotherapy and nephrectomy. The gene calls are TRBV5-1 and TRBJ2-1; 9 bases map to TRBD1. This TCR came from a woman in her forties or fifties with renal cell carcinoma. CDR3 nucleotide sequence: TGCGCCAGCATGGGACAGGGTCTCTACAATGAGCAGTTCTTC. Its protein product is CASMGQGLYNEQFF.